This T cell receptor beta chain was sequenced in a study of T cell repertoires in cytomegalovirus infection. The overall study: Public TCR beta signatures provided an indication of both CMV infection and a matching HLA type. Study-wide results and limits: What dominated the ex vivo response were HLA-C-restricted CMV-specific TCR beta clonotypes. Frequencies of public TCR beta families were cumulated, and this identified carriers of CMV plus the relevant HLA.

This CDR3 comprises 15 residues. The V end lost 2 bases, the J end lost 4 bases, and 12 bases lay between the germline ends. The germline V gene encodes CDR1 MNHEY and CDR2 SVGEGT. One entry per CDR3 protein, called by TCRdb with MiXCR from the reads. Found here are about 160,000 distinct CDR3 sequences, under 20% of them singletons; the top ten hold roughly a sixth. Concerning this clonotype itself: Its antigen is not identified.

Sequenced sample: CD8+ T cells from PBMCs. The genes are TRBV6-2 or TRBV6-3 and TRBJ2-1, with D possibly being TRBD1 or TRBD2 (5 bases each). The clonotype was recovered from a human donor in good health (CMV status not recorded). Some clones in this sample may be carry-over from other donors' samples. The chain's CDR3 is CASSYGGEGYNEQFF. As DNA, the CDR3 is TGTGCCAGCAGTTACGGGGGAGAGGGGTACAATGAGCAGTTCTTC.